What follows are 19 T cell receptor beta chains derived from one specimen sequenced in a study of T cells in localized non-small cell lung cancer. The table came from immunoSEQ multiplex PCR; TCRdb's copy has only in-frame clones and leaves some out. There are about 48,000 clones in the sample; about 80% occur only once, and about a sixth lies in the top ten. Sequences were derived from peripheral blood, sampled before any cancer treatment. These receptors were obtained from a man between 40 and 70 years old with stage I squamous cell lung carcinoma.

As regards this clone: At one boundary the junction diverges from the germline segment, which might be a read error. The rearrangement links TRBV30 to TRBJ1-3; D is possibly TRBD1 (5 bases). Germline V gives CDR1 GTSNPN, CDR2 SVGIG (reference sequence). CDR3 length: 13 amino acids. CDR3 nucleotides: TGTGCCTGGAGGACAGCCTCTCGAAACACCATATATTTT. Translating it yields CAWRTASRNTIYF.

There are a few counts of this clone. This CDR3 is CAAPGGTGKNIQYF. The CDR3 coding sequence is TGTGCCGCCCCTGGCGGGACAGGCAAAAACATTCAGTACTTC. The chain carries TRBV30 and TRBJ2-4; 8 bases match TRBD1. Losses at the gene ends were 8 bases for V and 3 bases for J; bases not matched to a gene: 9. The CDR3 is made up of 14 amino acids. Germline V lookup: CDR1 GTSNPN, CDR2 SVGIG (reference sequence).

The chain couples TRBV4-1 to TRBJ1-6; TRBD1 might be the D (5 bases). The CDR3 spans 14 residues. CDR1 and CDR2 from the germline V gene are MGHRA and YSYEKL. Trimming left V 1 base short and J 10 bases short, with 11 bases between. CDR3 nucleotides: TGCGCCAGCAGCCAAGGAGGGCAGGGCTCACCCCTCCACTTT. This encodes CASSQGGQGSPLHF.

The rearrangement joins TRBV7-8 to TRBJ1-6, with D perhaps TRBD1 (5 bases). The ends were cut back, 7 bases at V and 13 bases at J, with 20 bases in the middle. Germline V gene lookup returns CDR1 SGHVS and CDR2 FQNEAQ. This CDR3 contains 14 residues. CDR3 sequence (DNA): TGTGCCAGCACTAGGGCCACGGGTGAGGGGCCCCTCCACTTT. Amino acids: CASTRATGEGPLHF.

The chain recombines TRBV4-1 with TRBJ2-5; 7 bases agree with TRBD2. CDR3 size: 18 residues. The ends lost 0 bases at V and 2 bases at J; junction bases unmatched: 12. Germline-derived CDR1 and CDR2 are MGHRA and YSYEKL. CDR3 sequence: CASSQDLREGSGQETQYF. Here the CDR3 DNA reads TGCGCCAGCAGCCAAGATCTGAGGGAGGGTAGTGGACAAGAGACCCAGTACTTC.

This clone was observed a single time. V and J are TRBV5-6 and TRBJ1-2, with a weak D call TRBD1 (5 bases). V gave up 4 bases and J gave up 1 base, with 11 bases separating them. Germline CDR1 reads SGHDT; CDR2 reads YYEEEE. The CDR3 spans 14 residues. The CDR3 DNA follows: TGTGCCAGCAGCCCCCTGGGGCGTAACTATGGCTACACCTTC. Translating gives CASSPLGRNYGYTF.

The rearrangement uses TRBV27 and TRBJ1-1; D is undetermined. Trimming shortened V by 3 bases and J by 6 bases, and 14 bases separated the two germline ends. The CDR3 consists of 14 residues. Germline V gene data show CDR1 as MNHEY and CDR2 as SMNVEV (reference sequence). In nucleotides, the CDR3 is TGTGCCAGCAGTTTGAGTGGCAGGCTCGCTGAAGCTTTCTTT. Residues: CASSLSGRLAEAFF.

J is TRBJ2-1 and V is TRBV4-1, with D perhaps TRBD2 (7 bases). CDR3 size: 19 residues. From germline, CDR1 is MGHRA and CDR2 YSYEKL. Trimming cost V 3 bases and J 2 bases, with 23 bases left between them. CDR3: CASSHVMLGGREPYNEQFF. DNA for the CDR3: TGCGCCAGCAGCCATGTTATGCTGGGGGGGCGCGAGCCCTACAATGAGCAGTTCTTC.

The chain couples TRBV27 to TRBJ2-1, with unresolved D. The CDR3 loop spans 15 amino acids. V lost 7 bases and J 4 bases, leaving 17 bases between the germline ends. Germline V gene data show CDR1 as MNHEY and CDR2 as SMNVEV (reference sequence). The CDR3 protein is CASNFPDRLYNEQFF. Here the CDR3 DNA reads TGTGCCAGCAACTTCCCCGATCGACTGTACAATGAGCAGTTCTTC.

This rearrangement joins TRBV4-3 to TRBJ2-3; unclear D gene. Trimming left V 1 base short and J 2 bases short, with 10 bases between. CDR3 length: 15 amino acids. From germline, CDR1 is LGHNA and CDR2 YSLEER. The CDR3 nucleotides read TGCGCCAGCAGCCAAGGCTCCACGAACACAGATACGCAGTATTTT. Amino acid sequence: CASSQGSTNTDTQYF.

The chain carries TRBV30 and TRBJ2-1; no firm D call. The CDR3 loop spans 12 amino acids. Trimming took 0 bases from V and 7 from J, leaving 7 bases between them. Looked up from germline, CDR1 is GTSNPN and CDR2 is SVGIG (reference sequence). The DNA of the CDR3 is TGTGCCTGGAGTGTGGTGGGTAATGAGCAGTTCTTC. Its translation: CAWSVVGNEQFF.

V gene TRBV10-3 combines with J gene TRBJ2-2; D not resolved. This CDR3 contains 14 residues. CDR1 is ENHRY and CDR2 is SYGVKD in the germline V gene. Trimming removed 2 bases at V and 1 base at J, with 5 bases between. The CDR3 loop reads CAISEPENTGELFF. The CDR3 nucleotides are TGTGCCATCAGTGAGCCCGAGAACACCGGGGAGCTGTTTTTT.

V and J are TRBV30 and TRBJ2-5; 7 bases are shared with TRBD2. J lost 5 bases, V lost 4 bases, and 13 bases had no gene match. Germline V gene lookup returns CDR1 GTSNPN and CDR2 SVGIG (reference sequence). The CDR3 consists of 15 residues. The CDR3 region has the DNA TGTGCCTGGACCCCAGCGGGGTCCAAAGGGGAGACCCAGTACTTC. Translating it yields CAWTPAGSKGETQYF.

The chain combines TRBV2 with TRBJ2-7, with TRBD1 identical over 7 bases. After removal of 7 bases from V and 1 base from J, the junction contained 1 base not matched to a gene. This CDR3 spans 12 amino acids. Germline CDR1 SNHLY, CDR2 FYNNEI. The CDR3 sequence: CASKDRSYEQYF. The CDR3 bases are TGTGCCAGCAAGGACAGGTCCTACGAGCAGTACTTC.

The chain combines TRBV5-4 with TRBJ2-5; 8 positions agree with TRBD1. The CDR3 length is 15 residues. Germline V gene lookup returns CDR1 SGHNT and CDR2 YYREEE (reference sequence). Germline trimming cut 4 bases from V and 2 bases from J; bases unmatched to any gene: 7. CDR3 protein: CASSAGRGLQETQYF. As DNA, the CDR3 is TGTGCCAGCAGCGCAGGCAGGGGGCTTCAAGAGACCCAGTACTTC.

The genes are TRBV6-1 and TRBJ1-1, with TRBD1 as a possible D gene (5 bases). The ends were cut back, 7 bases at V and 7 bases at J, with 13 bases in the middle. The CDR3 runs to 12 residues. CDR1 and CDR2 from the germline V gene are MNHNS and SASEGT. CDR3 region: CASTLERGEAFF. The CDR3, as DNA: TGTGCCAGCACGTTGGAAAGGGGTGAAGCTTTCTTT.

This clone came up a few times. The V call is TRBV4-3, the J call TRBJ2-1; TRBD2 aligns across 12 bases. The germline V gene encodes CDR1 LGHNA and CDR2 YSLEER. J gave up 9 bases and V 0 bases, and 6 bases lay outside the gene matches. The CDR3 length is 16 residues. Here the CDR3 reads CASSQELAGGRSEQFF. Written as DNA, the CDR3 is TGCGCCAGCAGCCAAGAACTAGCGGGGGGCCGGAGTGAGCAGTTCTTC.

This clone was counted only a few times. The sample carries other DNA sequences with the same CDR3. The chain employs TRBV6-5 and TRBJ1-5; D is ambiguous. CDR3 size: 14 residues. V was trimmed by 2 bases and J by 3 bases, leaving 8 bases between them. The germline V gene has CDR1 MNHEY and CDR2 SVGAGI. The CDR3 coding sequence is TGTGCCAGCAGTTACGGAGCCGTCAATCAGCCCCAGCATTTT. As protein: CASSYGAVNQPQHF.

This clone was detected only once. CDR3 nucleotide sequence: TGTGCCAGCAGCCGTACAGGGCTGAACACTGAAGCTTTCTTT. This translates into CASSRTGLNTEAFF. The V call is TRBV6-5, the J call TRBJ1-1; tentative D call: TRBD1 (6 bases). The ends were cut back, 6 bases at V and 0 bases at J, with 11 bases in the middle. Germline values: CDR1 MNHEY, CDR2 SVGAGI. The CDR3 is made up of 14 amino acids.